This is a list of T cell receptor beta chains from one sample in a study of T cell clones after liver transplantation. Profiled with immunoSEQ multiplex PCR; TCRdb holds only in-frame clones, not every one. The sample contains about 21,000 clones, approximately 93% of which appear only once. The sample consisted of CD8+ T cells from blood, taken less than 27 months after liver transplant. The receptors stem from a human patient who received a liver transplant. T cells may partly derive from the graft donor. CDR3s include the opening cysteine and the closing phenylalanine or tryptophan. The D gene is left open where the match is weak. Size is omitted from some rows. Given values are once, few, many or a class for expanded clones.

. . TRBJ1-5 TRBV5-5 CASSLTGHPNQPQHF TGTGCCAGCAGCTTAACGGGACACCCGAATCAGCCCCAGCATTTT
. TRBD2 TRBJ2-1 TRBV9 CASSPRTSGYNEQFF TGTGCCAGCAGCCCACGGACTAGCGGTTACAATGAGCAGTTCTTC
. . TRBJ1-2 TRBV9 CASSQSGGYTF TGTGCCAGCAGCCAGAGTGGCGGCTACACCTTC
. . TRBJ2-1 TRBV5-5 CASSDRLKGYNEQFF TGTGCCAGCAGCGATAGACTTAAGGGATACAATGAGCAGTTCTTC
. . TRBJ2-7 TRBV7-9 CASSGPHAASYEQYF TGTGCCAGCAGCGGTCCCCATGCCGCCTCCTACGAGCAGTACTTC
. . TRBJ1-1 TRBV30 CAWIPPRGLTEAFF TGTGCCTGGATACCACCTCGGGGGCTCACTGAAGCTTTCTTT
. . TRBJ1-1 TRBV5-6 CASSLGGLYTEAFF TGTGCCAGCAGCTTGGGAGGGCTATACACTGAAGCTTTCTTT
. TRBD2 TRBJ2-3 TRBV13 CASSSGLAGAGDTQYF TGTGCCAGCAGCTCCGGACTAGCGGGAGCTGGAGATACGCAGTATTTT
few . TRBJ2-1 TRBV27 CASSSRVEQFF TGTGCCAGCAGTTCGAGGGTTGAGCAGTTCTTC
. TRBD2 TRBJ2-3 TRBV9 CASSVAGGRVDTQYF TGTGCCAGCAGCGTAGCGGGCGGGAGGGTGGATACGCAGTATTTT
. . TRBJ1-1 TRBV5-1 CASSPSRATGTEAFF TGCGCCAGCAGCCCCTCCCGAGCTACGGGCACTGAAGCTTTCTTT
. . TRBJ2-7 TRBV28 CASSFRIQVPGYEQYF TGTGCCAGCAGTTTCCGTATTCAAGTACCGGGCTACGAGCAGTACTTC
once . TRBJ2-4 TRBV29-1 CSVEDGGLDIQYF TGCAGCGTTGAAGATGGGGGCTTGGACATTCAGTACTTC
. TRBD1 TRBJ2-5 TRBV7-9 CASRKPGQGPSAQYF TGTGCCAGCAGGAAGCCGGGACAGGGGCCCTCGGCCCAGTACTTC
. . TRBJ2-3 TRBV7-8 CASSLWGAADTQYF TGTGCCAGCAGCTTATGGGGGGCCGCAGATACGCAGTATTTT
. . TRBJ2-7 TRBV19 CASSPGSYYEQYF TGTGCCAGTAGTCCCGGGAGTTATTACGAGCAGTACTTC
. . TRBJ2-1 TRBV5-1 CASSYLRAEPYNEQFF TGCGCCAGCAGTTACCTCAGGGCCGAACCCTACAATGAGCAGTTCTTC
. TRBD2 TRBJ2-3 TRBV11-2 CASSLETSGRTDTQYF TGTGCCAGCAGCTTAGAGACTAGCGGTCGCACAGATACGCAGTATTTT
. TRBD2 TRBJ2-7 TRBV2 CASSKTSGNYEQYF TGTGCCAGCAGTAAGACTAGCGGGAATTACGAGCAGTACTTC
. . TRBJ2-7 TRBV4-1 CASSQDRSSSYEQYF TGCGCCAGCAGCCAAGATCGATCGTCTTCCTACGAGCAGTACTTC
. . TRBJ2-1 TRBV30 CAWTTAHDEQFF TGTGCCTGGACGACAGCCCACGATGAGCAGTTCTTC
. TRBD1 TRBJ2-7 TRBV9 CASSVAGTAEQYF TGTGCCAGCAGCGTAGCCGGGACAGCCGAGCAGTACTTC
. . TRBJ1-4 TRBV9 CASSVDGTPDEKLFF TGTGCCAGCAGCGTAGATGGGACGCCGGATGAAAAACTGTTTTTT
. TRBD1 TRBJ2-5 TRBV11-2 CASSQGTGTETQYF TGTGCCAGCAGCCAGGGGACAGGGACGGAGACCCAGTACTTC
. . TRBJ2-7 TRBV11-2 CASSLGSGFEQYF TGTGCCAGCAGCTTAGGGTCGGGATTCGAGCAGTACTTC
. . TRBJ2-2 TRBV13 CASSFLGSPGELFF TGTGCCAGCAGCTTTCTCGGGTCCCCCGGGGAGCTGTTTTTT
. TRBD2 TRBJ2-1 TRBV5-4 CASSPGGEQFF TGTGCCAGCAGTCCCGGGGGGGAGCAGTTCTTC
. TRBD2 TRBJ2-2 TRBV7-3 CASSALATHTGELFF TGTGCCAGCAGCGCACTAGCGACACACACCGGGGAGCTGTTTTTT
once . TRBJ2-1 TRBV2 CASSGTISYNEQFF TGTGCCAGCAGTGGGACTATCTCCTACAATGAGCAGTTCTTC
. . TRBJ2-7 TRBV11-2 CASSFEGGEQYF TGTGCCAGCAGCTTCGAGGGCGGTGAGCAGTACTTC
. . TRBJ2-3 TRBV5-4 CASSFGSGVSTDTQYF TGTGCCAGCAGCTTTGGGTCAGGGGTTTCCACAGATACGCAGTATTTT
. . TRBJ1-3 TRBV27 CASSRGPGTPPGTIYF TGTGCCAGCAGTCGGGGGCCGGGCACTCCCCCCGGCACCATATATTTT
. . TRBJ2-7 TRBV7-2 CASSLDLYGSYEQYF TGTGCCAGCAGCTTAGACCTGTACGGCTCCTACGAGCAGTACTTC
. . TRBJ2-4 TRBV2 CASSDWRWYF TGTGCCAGCAGTGATTGGCGCTGGTACTTC
. TRBD1 TRBJ2-1 TRBV7-8 CASSLFGTGSLNEQFF TGTGCCAGCAGCTTATTCGGGACAGGGTCGCTCAATGAGCAGTTCTTC
. TRBD1 TRBJ2-7 TRBV5-5 CASSLDPGQGTYEQYF TGTGCCAGCAGCTTGGATCCGGGACAGGGTACCTACGAGCAGTACTTC
. TRBD2 TRBJ2-4 TRBV27 CASSFLPTSGNIQYF TGTGCCAGCAGTTTTCTTCCAACTAGCGGGAACATTCAGTACTTC
. TRBD1 TRBJ2-7 TRBV6-1 CASSDGQGIYEQYF TGTGCCAGCAGTGACGGACAGGGAATCTACGAGCAGTACTTC
once . TRBJ2-7 TRBV27 CASSLVGFSEQYF TGTGCCAGCAGTTTAGTAGGGTTCAGCGAGCAGTACTTC
. TRBD1 TRBJ1-1 TRBV6-1 CASSEAWDSQIYTEAFF TGTGCCAGCAGTGAAGCGTGGGACAGTCAGATTTATACTGAAGCTTTCTTT
. . TRBJ1-2 TRBV4-3 CASSQDRFTHGYTF TGCGCCAGCAGCCAAGATCGGTTTACACATGGCTACACCTTC
. . TRBJ1-1 TRBV2 CASLTGDMGTEAFF TGTGCCAGCCTTACCGGGGACATGGGCACTGAAGCTTTCTTT
. . TRBJ2-7 TRBV7-6 CASSPDALRDEQYF TGTGCCAGCAGCCCGGACGCCCTTCGGGACGAGCAGTACTTC
. . TRBJ2-1 TRBV29-1 CSVDTRPEQFF TGCAGCGTTGATACTAGGCCCGAGCAGTTCTTC
once TRBD1 TRBJ1-2 TRBV5-6 CASSWQGQAYGYTF TGTGCCAGCAGCTGGCAGGGACAGGCCTATGGCTACACCTTC
. . TRBJ2-3 TRBV21-1 CASSKVTAGSSNTQYF TGTGCCAGCAGCAAAGTGACAGCGGGATCGTCAAATACGCAGTATTTT
. TRBD2 TRBJ2-1 TRBV7-3 CASRPDLAGGLNEQFF TGTGCCAGCAGGCCAGATCTAGCGGGAGGGCTGAATGAGCAGTTCTTC
. TRBD1 TRBJ2-3 TRBV7-9 CASSPRGRDTQYF TGTGCCAGCAGCCCCAGGGGGCGAGATACGCAGTATTTT
. . TRBJ1-1 TRBV27 CASSLSGHTEAFF TGTGCCAGCAGTTTATCGGGACACACTGAAGCTTTCTTT
. TRBD2 TRBJ2-1 TRBV19 CASSIDLLAGNGDEQFF TGTGCCAGTAGTATAGATTTACTAGCGGGAAACGGGGATGAGCAGTTCTTC
medium-sized TRBD1 TRBJ2-2 TRBV13 CASSPTGEGTGELFF TGTGCCAGCAGCCCTACAGGGGAAGGTACCGGGGAGCTGTTTTTT
. . TRBJ2-1 TRBV9 CASSVAGDPYNEQFF TGTGCCAGCAGCGTAGCGGGAGACCCCTACAATGAGCAGTTCTTC